This T cell receptor (beta chain) was sequenced during a study of Ad26.COV2.S vaccination and SARS-CoV-2 variants. Whole-study results and caveats: Vaccinees and placebo recipients showed similar non-spike TCR breadth.

Only in-frame clones appear in the TCRdb table, and some are missing; sequencing was by immunoSEQ multiplex PCR. This table holds some 450,000 clones, roughly 88% found once. CDR1 SGHRS and CDR2 YFSETQ come from the germline V gene. CDR3 length: 17 amino acids. Sample treatment: roughly 20 received Ad26.COV2.S at low or high dose, single or two shots; several received placebo; per-sample allocation not given. The study sampled participants on day 63 after the first vaccine or placebo injection. The vaccine antigen was prefusion-stabilized Wuhan SARS-CoV-2 spike. This clone was seen only once. The antigen remains unidentified. A read error may produce the germline difference seen at one junction end.

The sample consisted of peripheral blood, taken in a trial of Ad26.COV2.S vaccine versus placebo. The TCR sequence derives from a person between 18 and 65 years old who received the Ad26.COV2.S COVID-19 vaccine or a placebo. V is TRBV5-1 and J is TRBJ2-1, with D possibly being TRBD1 (6 bases). The CDR3 DNA reads TGCGTCAGCAGCTTGAAGATAGGACAGTTCATATACAATGAGCAGTTCTTC. This codes for CVSSLKIGQFIYNEQFF.